The TCR beta chain under discussion was sequenced for a study of OX40 agonist ivuxolimab in advanced cancers. A word on this clone: Its antigen is still unknown.

With 5 bases removed from V and 10 bases from J, the gap between germline ends came to 11 bases. CDR1 and CDR2 (germline): MNHEY, SMNVEV (reference sequence). The CDR3 runs to 11 residues. Produced via immunoSEQ multiplex PCR; TCRdb's table is partial and in-frame only. The sample shows tens of thousands of clones, around 90% of them seen only once. Points from the study as a whole: Clonal expansion was among the lowest in partial responders at 0.1-3.0 mg/kg, especially CD8+. Expanded clones were, on average, more numerous among CD8+ T cells than CD4+. Normalized expansion of T-cell clones was also low for some nonresponders. Both CD4+ and CD8+ T cell populations in blood had undergone clonal expansion by week 6 at 0.1 to 3.0 mg/kg.

This material consisted of CD4+ or CD8+ T cells sorted from blood, taken in a trial of the OX40 agonist ivuxolimab. This sequence joins TRBV27 and TRBJ1-1, with D unresolved. This TCR was recovered from an adult with an advanced solid tumor such as melanoma, head and neck, liver or kidney cancer. The CDR3 protein is CASSNGFGAFF. The CDR3 nucleotides are TGTGCCAGCAGTAACGGGTTTGGAGCTTTCTTT.